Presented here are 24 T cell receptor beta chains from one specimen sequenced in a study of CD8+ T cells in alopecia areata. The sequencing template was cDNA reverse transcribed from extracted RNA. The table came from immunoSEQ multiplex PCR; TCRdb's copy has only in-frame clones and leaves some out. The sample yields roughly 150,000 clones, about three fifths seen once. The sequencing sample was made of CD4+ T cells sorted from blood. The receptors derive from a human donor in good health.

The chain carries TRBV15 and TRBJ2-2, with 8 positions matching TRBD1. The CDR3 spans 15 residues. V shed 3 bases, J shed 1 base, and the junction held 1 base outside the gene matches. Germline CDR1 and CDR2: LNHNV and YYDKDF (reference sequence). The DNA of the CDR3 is TGTGCCACCAGCAGGGGACAGGTGAACACCGGGGAGCTGTTTTTT. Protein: CATSRGQVNTGELFF.

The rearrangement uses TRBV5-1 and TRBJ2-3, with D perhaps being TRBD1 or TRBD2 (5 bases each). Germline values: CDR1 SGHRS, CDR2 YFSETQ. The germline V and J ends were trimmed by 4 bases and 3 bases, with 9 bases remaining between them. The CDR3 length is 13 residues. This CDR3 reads CASSEGSTDTQYF. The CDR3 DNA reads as TGCGCCAGCAGCGAGGGGTCGACAGATACGCAGTATTTT.

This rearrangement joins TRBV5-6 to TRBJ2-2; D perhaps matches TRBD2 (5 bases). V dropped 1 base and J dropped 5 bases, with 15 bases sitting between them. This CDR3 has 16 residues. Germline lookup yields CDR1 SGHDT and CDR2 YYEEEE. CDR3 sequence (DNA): TGTGCCAGCAGCTTGTTTTTGGACTCGCGGACCGGGGAGCTGTTTTTT. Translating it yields CASSLFLDSRTGELFF.

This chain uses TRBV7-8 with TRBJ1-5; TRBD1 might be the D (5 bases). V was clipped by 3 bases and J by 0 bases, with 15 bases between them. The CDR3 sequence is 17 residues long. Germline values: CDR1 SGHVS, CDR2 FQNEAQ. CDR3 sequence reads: CASSLGLLPYSNQPQHF. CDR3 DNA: TGTGCCAGCAGCTTGGGACTGCTCCCTTATAGCAATCAGCCCCAGCATTTT.

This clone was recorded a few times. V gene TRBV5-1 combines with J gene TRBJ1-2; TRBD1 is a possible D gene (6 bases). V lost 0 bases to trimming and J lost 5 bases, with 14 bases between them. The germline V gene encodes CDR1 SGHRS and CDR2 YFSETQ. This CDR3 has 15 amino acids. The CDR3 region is CASSLGQADPYGYTF. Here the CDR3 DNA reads TGCGCCAGCAGCTTGGGACAGGCGGATCCGTATGGCTACACCTTC.

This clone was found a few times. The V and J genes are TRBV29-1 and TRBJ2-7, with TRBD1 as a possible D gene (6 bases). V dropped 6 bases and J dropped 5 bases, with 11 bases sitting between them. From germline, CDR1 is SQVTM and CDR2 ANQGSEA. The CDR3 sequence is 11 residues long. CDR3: CSVGRGNEQYF. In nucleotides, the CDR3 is TGCAGCGTGGGAAGGGGGAACGAGCAGTACTTC.

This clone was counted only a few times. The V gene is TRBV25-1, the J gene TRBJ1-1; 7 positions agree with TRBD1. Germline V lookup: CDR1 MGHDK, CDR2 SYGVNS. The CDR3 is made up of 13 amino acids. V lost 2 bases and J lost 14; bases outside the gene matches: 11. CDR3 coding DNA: TGTGCCAGCAGTGAAGGGGGACAGCGTTCAATCTTCTTT. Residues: CASSEGGQRSIFF.

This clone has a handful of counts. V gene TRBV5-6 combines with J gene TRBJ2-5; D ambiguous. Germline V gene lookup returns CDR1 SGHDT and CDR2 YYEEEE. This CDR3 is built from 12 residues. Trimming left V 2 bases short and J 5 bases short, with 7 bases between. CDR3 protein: CASSLHGETQYF. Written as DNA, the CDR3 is TGTGCCAGCAGCTTACACGGCGAGACCCAGTACTTC.

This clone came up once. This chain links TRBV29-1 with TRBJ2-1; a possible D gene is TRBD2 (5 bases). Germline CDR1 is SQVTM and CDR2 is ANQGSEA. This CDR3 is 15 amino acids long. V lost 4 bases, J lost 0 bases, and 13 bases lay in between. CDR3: CSVAPLGSSYNEQFF. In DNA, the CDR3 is TGCAGCGTTGCCCCACTAGGGAGCTCCTACAATGAGCAGTTCTTC.

CDR3 region: CSVDWGSRYEQYF. The DNA of the CDR3 is TGCAGCGTTGATTGGGGGTCCCGCTACGAGCAGTACTTC. This chain links TRBV29-1 with TRBJ2-7, with D perhaps matching TRBD1 or TRBD2 (5 bases each). Germline CDR1 and CDR2: SQVTM and ANQGSEA. V lost 3 bases, J lost 3 bases, and 12 bases lay in between. This CDR3 is built from 13 residues.

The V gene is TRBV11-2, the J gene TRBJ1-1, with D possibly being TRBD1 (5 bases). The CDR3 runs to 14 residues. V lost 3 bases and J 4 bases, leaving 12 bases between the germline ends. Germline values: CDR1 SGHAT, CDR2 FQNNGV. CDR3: CASSLPRQGTEAFF. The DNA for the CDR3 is TGTGCCAGCAGCTTGCCCAGGCAGGGCACTGAAGCTTTCTTT.

CDR3 residues: CSVDRGLNTEAFF. CDR3 sequence (DNA): TGCAGCGTCGACAGGGGTCTGAACACTGAAGCTTTCTTT. The V gene is TRBV29-1, the J gene TRBJ1-1; 8 bases are a match to TRBD1. This CDR3 has 13 amino acids. V gave up 6 bases and J gave up 0 bases; unmatched junction bases: 3. CDR1 SQVTM and CDR2 ANQGSEA come from the germline V gene. Based on the CDR3 plus reference TRBV29-1 and TRBJ1-1, the full variable domain is SAVISQKPSRDICQRGTSLTIQCQVDSQVTMMFWYRQQPGQSLTLIATANQGSEATYESGFVIDKFPISRPNLTFSTLTVSNMSPEDSSIYLCSVDRGLNTEAFFGQGTRLTVV.

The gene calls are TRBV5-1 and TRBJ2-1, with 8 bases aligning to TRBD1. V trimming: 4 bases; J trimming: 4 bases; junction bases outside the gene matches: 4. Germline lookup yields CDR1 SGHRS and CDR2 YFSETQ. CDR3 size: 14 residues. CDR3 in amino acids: CASSAGQVYNEQFF. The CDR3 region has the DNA TGCGCCAGCAGCGCGGGACAGGTTTACAATGAGCAGTTCTTC. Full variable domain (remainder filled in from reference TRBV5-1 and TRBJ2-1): KAGVTQTPRYLIKTRGQQVTLSCSPISGHRSVSWYQQTPGQGLQFLFEYFSETQRNKGNFPGRFSGRQFSNSRSEMNVSTLELGDSALYLCASSAGQVYNEQFFGPGTRLTVL.

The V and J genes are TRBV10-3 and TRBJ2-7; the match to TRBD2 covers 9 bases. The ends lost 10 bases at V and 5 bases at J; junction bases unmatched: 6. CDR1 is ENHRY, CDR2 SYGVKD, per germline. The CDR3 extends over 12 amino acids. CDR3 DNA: TGTGCCAGCCAAGCGGGAGGCCACGAGCAGTACTTC. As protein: CASQAGGHEQYF.

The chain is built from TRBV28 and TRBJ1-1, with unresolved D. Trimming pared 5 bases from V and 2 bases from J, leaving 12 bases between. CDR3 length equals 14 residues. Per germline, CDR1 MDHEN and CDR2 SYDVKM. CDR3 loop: CASSLGKGNTEAFF. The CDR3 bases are TGTGCCAGCAGTCTAGGGAAAGGAAACACTGAAGCTTTCTTT.

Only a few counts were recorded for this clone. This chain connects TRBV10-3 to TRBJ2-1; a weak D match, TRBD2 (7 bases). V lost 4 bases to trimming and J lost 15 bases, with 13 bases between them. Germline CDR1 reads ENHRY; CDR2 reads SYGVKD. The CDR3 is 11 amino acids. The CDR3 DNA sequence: TGTGCCATCAGTGGGGGAGGGGGACTGTTCTTC. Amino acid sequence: CAISGGGGLFF.

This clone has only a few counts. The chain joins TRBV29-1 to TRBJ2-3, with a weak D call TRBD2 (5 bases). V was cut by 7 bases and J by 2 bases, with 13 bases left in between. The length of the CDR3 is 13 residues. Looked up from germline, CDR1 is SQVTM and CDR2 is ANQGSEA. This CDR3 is CSARTPSTDTQYF. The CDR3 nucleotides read TGCAGCGCCCGGACTCCTTCCACAGATACGCAGTATTTT.

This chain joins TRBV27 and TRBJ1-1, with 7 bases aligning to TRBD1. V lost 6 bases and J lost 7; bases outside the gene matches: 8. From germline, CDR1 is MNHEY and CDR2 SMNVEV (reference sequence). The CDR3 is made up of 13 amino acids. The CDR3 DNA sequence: TGTGCCAGCAGGCAGGACAGGACAAGTGAAGCTTTCTTT. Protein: CASRQDRTSEAFF.

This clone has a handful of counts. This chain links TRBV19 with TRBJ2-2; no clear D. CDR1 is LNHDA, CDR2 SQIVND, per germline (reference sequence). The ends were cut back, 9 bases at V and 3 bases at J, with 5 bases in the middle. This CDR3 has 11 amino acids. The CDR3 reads CARNDTGELFF. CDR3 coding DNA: TGTGCCAGAAATGACACCGGGGAGCTGTTTTTT.

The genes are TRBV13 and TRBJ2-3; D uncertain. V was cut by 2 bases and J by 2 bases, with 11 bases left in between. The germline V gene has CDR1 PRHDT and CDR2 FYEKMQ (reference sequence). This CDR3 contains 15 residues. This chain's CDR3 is CASSLKGPATDTQYF. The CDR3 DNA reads TGTGCCAGCAGCTTAAAAGGTCCAGCCACAGATACGCAGTATTTT.

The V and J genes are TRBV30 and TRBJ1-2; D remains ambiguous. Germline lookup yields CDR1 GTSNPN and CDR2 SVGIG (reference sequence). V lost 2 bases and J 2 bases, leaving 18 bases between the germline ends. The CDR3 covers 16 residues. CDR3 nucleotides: TGTGCCTGGAGTCGGATTTATGCAGCCGAAAACTATGGCTACACCTTC. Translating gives CAWSRIYAAENYGYTF.

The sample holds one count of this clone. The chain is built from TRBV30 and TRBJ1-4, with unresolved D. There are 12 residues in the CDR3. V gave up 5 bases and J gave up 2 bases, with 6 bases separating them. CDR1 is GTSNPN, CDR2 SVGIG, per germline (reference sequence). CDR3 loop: CAWAGTNEKLFF. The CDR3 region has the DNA TGTGCCTGGGCCGGGACTAATGAAAAACTGTTTTTT.

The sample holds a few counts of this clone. The CDR3, as DNA: TGTGCCAGCAGCGAGGACGATAGCGGGAGACGGAATGAGCAGTTCTTC. As protein: CASSEDDSGRRNEQFF. The chain couples TRBV7-3 to TRBJ2-1, with 9 positions matching TRBD2. This CDR3 region has 16 residues. Germline V CDR1 and CDR2: SGHTA, FQGTGA. J was trimmed by 7 bases and V by 5 bases; bases with no gene match: 12.

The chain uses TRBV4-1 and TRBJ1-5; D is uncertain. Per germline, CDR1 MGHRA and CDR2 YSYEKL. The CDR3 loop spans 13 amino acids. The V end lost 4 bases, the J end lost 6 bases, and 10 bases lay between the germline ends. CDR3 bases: TGCGCCAGCAGCCTAGCGCGGGCTCAGCCCCAGCATTTT. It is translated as CASSLARAQPQHF.